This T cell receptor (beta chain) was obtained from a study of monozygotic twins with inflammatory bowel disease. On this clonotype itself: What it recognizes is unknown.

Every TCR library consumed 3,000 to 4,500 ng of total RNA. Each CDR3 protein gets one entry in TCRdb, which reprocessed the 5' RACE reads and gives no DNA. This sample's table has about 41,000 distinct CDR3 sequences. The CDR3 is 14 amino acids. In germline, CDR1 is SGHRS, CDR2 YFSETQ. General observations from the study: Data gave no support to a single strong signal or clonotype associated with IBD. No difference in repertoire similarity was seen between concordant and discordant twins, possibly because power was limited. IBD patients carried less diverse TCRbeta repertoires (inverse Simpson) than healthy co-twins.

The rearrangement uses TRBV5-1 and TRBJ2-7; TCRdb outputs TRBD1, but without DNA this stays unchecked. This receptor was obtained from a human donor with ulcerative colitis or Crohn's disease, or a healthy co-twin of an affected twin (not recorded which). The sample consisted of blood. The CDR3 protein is CASSLDRDRGEQYF.